These 15 T cell receptor beta chains originate from one sample sequenced in a study of T cell repertoires in cytomegalovirus infection. Their specific antigens are unknown. TCRdb independently ran MiXCR on the reads; one entry per CDR3 protein. The data hold approximately 220,000 distinct CDR3 sequences, with around two fifths observed a single time. The material sequenced was CD8+ T cells from cultured PBMCs, taken from culture after CMV antigen stimulation. The source is a human donor in good health (CMV status not recorded). Some clones in this sample may be carry-over from other donors' samples.

This clonotype came up many times. The chain employs TRBV10-3 and TRBJ2-7; 12 positions match TRBD2. J was trimmed by 5 bases and V by 2 bases; bases with no gene match: 10. Germline loops: CDR1 ENHRY, CDR2 SYGVKD. The CDR3 extends over 17 amino acids. In nucleotides, the CDR3 is TGTGCCATCAGTGAGGCTAGCGGGAGGGCCTTGTTCGACGAGCAGTACTTC. As protein: CAISEASGRALFDEQYF.

The rearrangement joins TRBV19 to TRBJ2-7; 7 bases fit TRBD1. V lost 6 bases to trimming and J lost 6 bases; unmatched junction nucleotides: 11. CDR1 and CDR2 from the germline V gene are LNHDA and SQIVND (reference sequence). The CDR3 has 14 amino acids. As DNA, the CDR3 is TGTGCCAGTAGGGACCTGACAGGGATCAGCGAGCAGTACTTC. This codes for CASRDLTGISEQYF. The complete variable domain, with remaining parts taken from reference TRBV19 and TRBJ2-7, reads DGGITQSPKYLFRKEGQNVTLSCEQNLNHDAMYWYRQDPGQGLRLIYYSQIVNDFQKGDIAEGYSVSREKKESFPLTVTSAQKNPTAFYLCASRDLTGISEQYFGPGTRLTVT.

The gene calls are TRBV11-2 and TRBJ1-1; tentative D call: TRBD1 (6 bases). V lost 2 bases and J lost 7, with 20 bases in between. The CDR3 has 16 amino acids. Germline V gives CDR1 SGHAT, CDR2 FQNNGV. CDR3 coding DNA: TGTGCCAGCAGCTTACCGCGGGGGGGGCATGTCTTTGAAGCTTTCTTT. As protein: CASSLPRGGHVFEAFF.

The chain combines TRBV7-2 with TRBJ2-7; D tentatively reads TRBD1 or TRBD2 (6 bases each). The CDR3 runs to 15 residues. Germline CDR1 SGHTA, CDR2 FQGNSA. Trimming pared 6 bases from V and 4 bases from J, leaving 19 bases between. The CDR3 loop is CASSPERSGAYEQYF. In DNA, the CDR3 is TGTGCCAGCAGTCCAGAGCGGTCGGGGGCGTACGAGCAGTACTTC.

This clonotype has a count of ten or more. The gene calls are TRBV6-2 or TRBV6-3 and TRBJ2-1; 14 bases are shared with TRBD2. From germline, CDR1 is MNHEY and CDR2 SVGEGT. J lost 9 bases, V lost 5 bases, and 6 bases had no gene match. CDR3 length: 15 residues. DNA of the CDR3: TGTGCCAGCAGTCCGAAGACTAGCGGGAGGGGTGAGCAGTTCTTC. Translation: CASSPKTSGRGEQFF.

The V gene is TRBV7-2, the J gene TRBJ2-1; maybe TRBD2 (7 bases). This CDR3 has 15 amino acids. With 1 base removed from V and 7 bases from J, the gap between germline ends came to 14 bases. Germline V gene lookup returns CDR1 SGHTA and CDR2 FQGNSA. The CDR3 nucleotides read TGTGCCAGCAGCTTAGTAGGGGGGGTCTTGAATGAGCAGTTCTTC. Amino acid sequence: CASSLVGGVLNEQFF.

This clonotype was seen repeatedly, ten times or more. The rearrangement links TRBV7-9 to TRBJ1-1, with D unclear. The CDR3 consists of 15 residues. Per the germline V gene, CDR1 is SEHNR and CDR2 is FQNEAQ (reference sequence). Trimming cost V 4 bases and J 11 bases, with 23 bases left between them. The CDR3 protein is CASSSESDTRLWAFF. CDR3 DNA: TGTGCCAGCAGCTCGGAGTCAGACACGAGATTGTGGGCTTTCTTT.

This clonotype was detected only a few times. The rearrangement joins TRBV28 to TRBJ2-7; no reliable D call. This CDR3 has 13 residues. Trimming removed 3 bases at V and 3 bases at J, with 9 bases between. Germline V lookup: CDR1 MDHEN, CDR2 SYDVKM. CDR3 sequence reads: CASSFPGFYEQYF. The CDR3 DNA is TGTGCCAGCAGTTTCCCAGGTTTCTACGAGCAGTACTTC.

This clonotype was seen only a few times. DNA for the CDR3: TGCGCCAGCAGCCAAAAAGCTAGCTCCTACAATGAGCAGTTCTTC. Translated: CASSQKASSYNEQFF. V usage is TRBV4-1 and J usage is TRBJ2-1, with D unclear. V dropped 2 bases and J dropped 0 bases, with 8 bases sitting between them. The CDR3 length is 15 residues. Germline-derived CDR1 and CDR2 are MGHRA and YSYEKL.

The chain uses TRBV6-2 or TRBV6-3 and TRBJ1-1, with no clear D. Germline assignment: CDR1 MNHEY and CDR2 SVGEGT. This CDR3 has 13 amino acids. V was trimmed by 2 bases and J by 7 bases, leaving 11 bases between them. The CDR3 reads CASSYTDKGEAFF. The CDR3 region has the DNA TGTGCCAGCAGTTACACCGACAAGGGTGAAGCTTTCTTT.

This clonotype was recorded many times. The V call is TRBV10-2, the J call TRBJ2-1; 7 bases are shared with TRBD2. This CDR3 is 14 amino acids long. Germline CDR1 and CDR2: WSHSY and SAAADI. After removal of 9 bases from V and 2 bases from J, the junction contained 7 bases not matched to a gene. The CDR3 DNA sequence: TGCGCCAGTTACCAGCGGGGTCCCTACAATGAGCAGTTCTTC. This sequence encodes CASYQRGPYNEQFF.

CDR3 protein: CASSFRTYEQYF. For the CDR3, the DNA is TGTGCCAGCAGCTTTCGTACCTACGAGCAGTACTTC. The gene calls are TRBV7-3 and TRBJ2-7; D is ambiguous. The CDR3 is made up of 12 amino acids. The germline CDR1 and CDR2 sequences are SGHTA and FQGTGA. Trimming took off 3 bases at V and 2 bases at J, with 5 bases between the two ends.

This clonotype was observed at least ten times. The chain links TRBV7-2 to TRBJ2-7; 7 positions agree with TRBD2. V was pared by 5 bases and J by 1 base, with 20 bases of the junction left unmatched. CDR1 and CDR2 (germline): SGHTA, FQGNSA. The CDR3 covers 19 residues. CDR3 amino acids: CASSQRDGREPRYSYEQYF. The CDR3 nucleotides read TGTGCCAGCAGCCAACGGGATGGGAGGGAGCCCCGCTATTCCTACGAGCAGTACTTC.

The chain couples TRBV4-1 to TRBJ2-4, with D hard to call. V lost 8 bases and J 3 bases, leaving 14 bases between the germline ends. The CDR3 runs 14 residues. Germline lookup yields CDR1 MGHRA and CDR2 YSYEKL. Here the CDR3 reads CASALRLDKNIQYF. In DNA, the CDR3 is TGCGCCAGCGCCCTAAGGCTGGACAAAAACATTCAGTACTTC.

The chain uses TRBV7-9 and TRBJ1-1; weak D call: TRBD1 (6 bases). V lost 4 bases to trimming and J lost 1 base, with 13 bases between them. CDR1 and CDR2 from the germline V gene are SEHNR and FQNEAQ (reference sequence). The CDR3 length is 15 residues. CDR3 residues: CASSSGVLSNTEAFF. The CDR3 coding sequence is TGTGCCAGCAGCTCAGGGGTGCTATCGAACACTGAAGCTTTCTTT.